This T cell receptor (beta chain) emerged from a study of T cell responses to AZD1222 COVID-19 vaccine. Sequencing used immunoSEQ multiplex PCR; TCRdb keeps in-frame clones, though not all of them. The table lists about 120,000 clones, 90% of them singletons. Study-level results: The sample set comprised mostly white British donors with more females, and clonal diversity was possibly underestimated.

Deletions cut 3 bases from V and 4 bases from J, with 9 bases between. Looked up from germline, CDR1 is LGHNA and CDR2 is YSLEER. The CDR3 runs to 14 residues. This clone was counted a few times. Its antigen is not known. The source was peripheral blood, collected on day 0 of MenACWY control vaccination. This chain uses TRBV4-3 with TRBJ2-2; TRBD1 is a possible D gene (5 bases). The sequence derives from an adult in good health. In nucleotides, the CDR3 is TGCGCCAGCAGCCACGACACAGGCACCGGGGAGCTGTTTTTT. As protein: CASSHDTGTGELFF.